This T cell receptor beta chain derives from a study of cytomegalovirus exposure and HLA in healthy donors. The CDR3 extends over 18 amino acids. Germline-derived CDR1 and CDR2 are MNHEY and SMNVEV (reference sequence). V shed 5 bases, J shed 3 bases, and the junction held 16 bases outside the gene matches. Whole-study findings and limits: In a later analysis, TCR beta V- and J-gene trimming showed a link to a missense DCLRE1C variant.

Concerning this clone: Its specificity is not known.

Primers: 60 Vbeta forward and 13 Jbeta reverse. TCRdb's table, derived via immunoSEQ multiplex PCR, lists solely in-frame clones and lacks some. In the table there are approximately 130,000 clones, over 70% of which are singletons. The TCR comes from a woman in her sixties in good health and CMV-seropositive. Sample: PBMCs. This chain uses TRBV27 with TRBJ2-1; 7 bases are a match to TRBD2. The CDR3 sequence: CASSPGPGSGGGYNEQFF. The CDR3 DNA reads TGTGCCAGCAGTCCGGGCCCCGGTTCTGGCGGGGGCTACAATGAGCAGTTCTTC.